This T cell receptor (beta chain) came from a study of blood T cells in healthy people across ages. The CDR3 is made up of 12 amino acids. Germline loops: CDR1 DFQATT, CDR2 SNEGSKA (reference sequence). Trimming left V 7 bases short and J 0 bases short, with 8 bases between. Study-wide results and limits: Whereas aged donors had fewer naive CD4+ cells, long-lived donors had more of them and higher diversity.

About this clonotype itself: What it binds is unknown.

Sample-barcoded 5' priming and a J-beta primer mix drove a second PCR of about 7 to 12 cycles. Each CDR3 protein gets one entry after TCRdb re-called the 5' RACE reads with MiXCR. The table includes about 1,400,000 distinct CDR3 sequences, about 43% detected once. The origin of this receptor is a young woman in good health. The genes are TRBV20-1 and TRBJ2-3; D may be TRBD2 (5 bases). The specimen sequenced was blood. CDR3 nucleotide sequence: TGCAGTGTAAGCGGTAGCACAGATACGCAGTATTTT. Its protein is CSVSGSTDTQYF.